Listed below are T cell receptor beta chains from one sample, sequenced in a study of blood T cell repertoires in COVID-19. TCRdb's table, derived via immunoSEQ multiplex PCR, lists solely in-frame clones and lacks some. The sample yields roughly 90,000 clones, 75% to 85% seen once. Sequencing input: peripheral blood. The receptors come from a woman aged 65 to 85 with acute or convalescent COVID-19. CDR3s include the opening cysteine and the closing phenylalanine or tryptophan. A D gene is named only where the DNA matches it firmly. A clone size is listed for some rows: how often the clone was seen (once, few, many), or a class if it is expanded.

J gene: TRBJ2-5; D gene: TRBD1; V gene: TRBV28; clone size: .; CDR3 protein: CASSKGQGKETQYF; CDR3 DNA: TGTGCCAGCAGTAAGGGACAGGGCAAAGAGACCCAGTACTTC
J gene: TRBJ2-2; D gene: .; V gene: TRBV5-1; clone size: .; CDR3 protein: CASSLGLVAGELFF; CDR3 DNA: TGCGCCAGCAGCTTGGGGCTAGTAGCCGGGGAGCTGTTTTTT
J gene: TRBJ2-7; D gene: .; V gene: TRBV15; clone size: .; CDR3 protein: CATSRSGYSYEQYF; CDR3 DNA: TGTGCCACCAGCCGAAGCGGATACTCCTACGAGCAGTACTTC
J gene: TRBJ2-1; D gene: TRBD2; V gene: TRBV6-5; clone size: once; CDR3 protein: CASSTSGGAEQFF; CDR3 DNA: TGTGCCAGCAGTACTAGCGGGGGAGCTGAGCAGTTCTTC
J gene: TRBJ2-5; D gene: .; V gene: TRBV6-5; clone size: .; CDR3 protein: CASSYHGQKETQYF; CDR3 DNA: TGTGCCAGCAGTTACCACGGACAGAAAGAGACCCAGTACTTC
J gene: TRBJ2-7; D gene: .; V gene: TRBV6-5; clone size: .; CDR3 protein: CASSRTGNYEQYF; CDR3 DNA: TGTGCCAGCAGCCGGACGGGGAACTACGAGCAGTACTTC
J gene: TRBJ2-2; D gene: TRBD1; V gene: TRBV5-1; clone size: .; CDR3 protein: CASSPGTGGTGELFF; CDR3 DNA: TGCGCCAGCAGCCCGGGGACAGGGGGTACCGGGGAGCTGTTTTTT
J gene: TRBJ1-1; D gene: TRBD1; V gene: TRBV6-5; clone size: .; CDR3 protein: CASSRQGGDTEAFF; CDR3 DNA: TGTGCCAGCAGTAGACAGGGGGGTGACACTGAAGCTTTCTTT
J gene: TRBJ2-2; D gene: TRBD2; V gene: TRBV11-3; clone size: .; CDR3 protein: CASSLGGRGTGELFF; CDR3 DNA: TGTGCCAGCAGCTTAGGCGGGAGGGGCACCGGGGAGCTGTTTTTT
J gene: TRBJ2-7; D gene: .; V gene: TRBV7-8; clone size: few; CDR3 protein: CASKVDYRGIGGEQYF; CDR3 DNA: TGTGCCAGCAAGGTTGATTATAGGGGTATCGGGGGCGAGCAGTACTTC
J gene: TRBJ2-3; D gene: .; V gene: TRBV25-1; clone size: .; CDR3 protein: CASSEVQGRTDTQYF; CDR3 DNA: TGTGCCAGCAGTGAAGTACAGGGTCGCACAGATACGCAGTATTTT
J gene: TRBJ2-1; D gene: .; V gene: TRBV5-1; clone size: .; CDR3 protein: CASSLDGGTYNEQFF; CDR3 DNA: TGCGCCAGCAGCTTGGACGGGGGAACCTACAATGAGCAGTTCTTC
J gene: TRBJ1-2; D gene: TRBD1; V gene: TRBV3-1/TRBV3-2; clone size: once; CDR3 protein: CASSQDVTGREGYTF; CDR3 DNA: TGTGCCAGCAGCCAAGATGTGACAGGGCGTGAAGGCTACACCTTC
J gene: TRBJ2-2; D gene: .; V gene: TRBV7-2; clone size: .; CDR3 protein: CASSLALANTGELFF; CDR3 DNA: TGTGCCAGCAGCTTAGCACTAGCGAACACCGGGGAGCTGTTTTTT
J gene: TRBJ2-1; D gene: .; V gene: TRBV6-4; clone size: few; CDR3 protein: CASSDSRTSSYNEQFF; CDR3 DNA: TGTGCCAGCAGTGACTCGAGGACTTCTTCCTACAATGAGCAGTTCTTC
J gene: TRBJ2-5; D gene: .; V gene: TRBV11-3; clone size: .; CDR3 protein: CASRVGLGETQYF; CDR3 DNA: TGTGCCAGCAGGGTCGGGTTGGGAGAGACCCAGTACTTC
J gene: TRBJ1-6; D gene: TRBD1; V gene: TRBV2; clone size: .; CDR3 protein: CASSERGTGSSPLHF; CDR3 DNA: TGTGCCAGCAGTGAAAGGGGGACAGGGAGCTCACCCCTCCACTTT
J gene: TRBJ1-2; D gene: .; V gene: TRBV3-1/TRBV3-2; clone size: .; CDR3 protein: CASSQGLESYTF; CDR3 DNA: TGTGCCAGCAGCCAGGGGCTGGAGAGCTACACCTTC
J gene: TRBJ1-4; D gene: .; V gene: TRBV14; clone size: .; CDR3 protein: CASSQIGRPQLFF; CDR3 DNA: TGTGCCAGCAGCCAGATCGGGAGGCCTCAACTGTTTTTT
J gene: TRBJ1-3; D gene: .; V gene: TRBV19; clone size: .; CDR3 protein: CASSPQAAGNTIYF; CDR3 DNA: TGTGCCAGTAGCCCACAGGCGGCTGGAAACACCATATATTTT
J gene: TRBJ2-7; D gene: TRBD1; V gene: TRBV29-1; clone size: .; CDR3 protein: CSATRDRGYEQYF; CDR3 DNA: TGCAGCGCTACCCGGGACAGGGGCTACGAGCAGTACTTC
J gene: TRBJ2-2; D gene: .; V gene: TRBV6-5; clone size: once; CDR3 protein: CASKGSLGELFF; CDR3 DNA: TGTGCCAGCAAGGGGTCCCTGGGGGAGCTGTTTTTT
J gene: TRBJ2-7; D gene: .; V gene: TRBV5-6; clone size: few; CDR3 protein: CASSSQYEQYF; CDR3 DNA: TGTGCCAGCAGCTCGCAGTACGAGCAGTACTTC
J gene: TRBJ2-2; D gene: .; V gene: TRBV5-4; clone size: .; CDR3 protein: CASSPGAGNTGELFF; CDR3 DNA: TGTGCCAGCAGCCCTGGTGCAGGGAACACCGGGGAGCTGTTTTTT
J gene: TRBJ1-2; D gene: TRBD1; V gene: TRBV12-5; clone size: .; CDR3 protein: CASGLPPGQGDYGYTF; CDR3 DNA: TGTGCTAGTGGTTTGCCCCCGGGACAGGGGGACTATGGCTACACCTTC
J gene: TRBJ1-4; D gene: TRBD1; V gene: TRBV28; clone size: .; CDR3 protein: CASSLQGAREKLFF; CDR3 DNA: TGTGCCAGCAGTCTCCAGGGGGCCCGCGAAAAACTGTTTTTT
J gene: TRBJ1-1; D gene: .; V gene: TRBV19; clone size: few; CDR3 protein: CASSHRVRNTEAFF; CDR3 DNA: TGTGCCAGTAGTCACAGGGTTCGAAACACTGAAGCTTTCTTT
J gene: TRBJ1-1; D gene: .; V gene: TRBV7-3; clone size: .; CDR3 protein: CASSLTYRENTEAFF; CDR3 DNA: TGTGCCAGCAGCTTAACCTACAGAGAGAACACTGAAGCTTTCTTT
J gene: TRBJ1-2; D gene: .; V gene: TRBV12-3/TRBV12-4; clone size: few; CDR3 protein: CASSLMNYGYTF; CDR3 DNA: TGTGCCAGCAGTCTAATGAACTATGGCTACACCTTC
J gene: TRBJ2-3; D gene: TRBD2; V gene: TRBV7-3; clone size: few; CDR3 protein: CASSSPRGATDTQYF; CDR3 DNA: TGTGCCAGCAGCTCCCCGCGGGGGGCCACAGATACGCAGTATTTT
J gene: TRBJ2-7; D gene: .; V gene: TRBV28; clone size: few; CDR3 protein: CASRHRYEQYF; CDR3 DNA: TGTGCCAGCAGACACAGGTACGAGCAGTACTTC
J gene: TRBJ2-1; D gene: .; V gene: TRBV5-1; clone size: .; CDR3 protein: CASSTLGGSSYNEQFF; CDR3 DNA: TGCGCCAGCAGCACATTAGGAGGGAGCTCCTACAATGAGCAGTTCTTC
J gene: TRBJ1-3; D gene: .; V gene: TRBV4-2; clone size: few; CDR3 protein: CASSQDGAGSGNTIYF; CDR3 DNA: TGTGCCAGCAGCCAAGATGGGGCCGGCTCTGGAAACACCATATATTTT
J gene: TRBJ1-2; D gene: .; V gene: TRBV3-1/TRBV3-2; clone size: .; CDR3 protein: CASSQAGSFYGYTF; CDR3 DNA: TGTGCCAGCAGCCAAGCAGGGTCGTTCTATGGCTACACCTTC
J gene: TRBJ2-2; D gene: .; V gene: TRBV19; clone size: .; CDR3 protein: CASSGGRDTGELFF; CDR3 DNA: TGTGCCAGTAGTGGCGGCAGGGACACCGGGGAGCTGTTTTTT
J gene: TRBJ2-2; D gene: TRBD1; V gene: TRBV7-8; clone size: .; CDR3 protein: CASNRWTGGTGELFF; CDR3 DNA: TGTGCCAGCAATAGGTGGACAGGGGGTACCGGGGAGCTGTTTTTT